The rows below give T cell receptor beta chains drawn from one sample of a study of blood T cell repertoires in COVID-19. The method was immunoSEQ multiplex PCR; TCRdb's version includes in-frame clones alone and lacks a portion of them. The sample holds roughly 290,000 clones, around 82% seen once. The specimen sequenced was peripheral blood. The receptors were gathered from a human donor with COVID-19, enrolled during active disease. The donor label of this sample is uncertain. Both conserved end residues are part of each CDR3. The D gene is left open where the match is weak. Clone size appears in some rows only: once, few, many, or a class for an expanded clone.

cdr3_aa	cdr3_nt	v_call	j_call	d_call	clone_size
CASSTLAGVSPLYNEQFF	TGTGCCAGCAGCACACTAGCGGGAGTCTCCCCCTTATACAATGAGCAGTTCTTC	TRBV7-9	TRBJ2-1	TRBD2	.
CASTSGGTAIYEQYF	TGTGCCAGCACCAGCGGGGGGACAGCGATCTACGAGCAGTACTTC	TRBV28	TRBJ2-7	TRBD2	.
CSASLANEQFF	TGCAGTGCTAGTTTGGCCAATGAGCAGTTCTTC	TRBV20-1	TRBJ2-1	.	.
CASSQGHAETQYF	TGTGCCAGCTCCCAAGGACATGCGGAGACCCAGTACTTC	TRBV18	TRBJ2-5	.	few
CSASSLAGYNEQFF	TGCAGTGCTAGTTCCCTAGCGGGATACAATGAGCAGTTCTTC	TRBV20-1	TRBJ2-1	TRBD2	.
CSVGEGDYGYTF	TGCAGCGTGGGCGAGGGAGACTATGGCTACACCTTC	TRBV29-1	TRBJ1-2	.	many
CASSSKVPGRDQPQHF	TGTGCCAGCAGTTCAAAGGTCCCAGGGAGGGATCAGCCCCAGCATTTT	TRBV6-6	TRBJ1-5	.	.
CASSLDRVYGYTF	TGCGCCAGCAGCTTGGACAGGGTCTATGGCTACACCTTC	TRBV5-1	TRBJ1-2	.	.
CASSVFGGNTGELFF	TGTGCCAGCAGTGTGTTCGGAGGGAACACCGGGGAGCTGTTTTTT	TRBV2	TRBJ2-2	.	once
CSVRGLGQPQHF	TGCAGCGTCAGAGGGTTAGGTCAGCCCCAGCATTTT	TRBV29-1	TRBJ1-5	.	few
CASRGGVYSDGYTF	TGTGCCAGTAGGGGGGGGGTTTACTCGGATGGCTACACCTTC	TRBV19	TRBJ1-2	.	few
CASSPRSGASTDTQYF	TGTGCCAGCAGCCCTAGAAGCGGAGCTAGCACAGATACGCAGTATTTT	TRBV7-9	TRBJ2-3	.	.
CASSSNRDREGGYGYTF	TGTGCCAGCAGCTCAAACCGGGACAGGGAGGGAGGCTATGGCTACACCTTC	TRBV11-2	TRBJ1-2	TRBD1	.
CASSSWANKNTEAFF	TGTGCCAGCAGTTCATGGGCAAATAAGAACACTGAAGCTTTCTTT	TRBV6-2/TRBV6-3	TRBJ1-1	.	once
CASRASGRIGEQFF	TGTGCCAGCAGGGCTAGCGGGAGGATAGGTGAGCAGTTCTTC	TRBV28	TRBJ2-1	TRBD2	.
CASSPTGFESQPQHF	TGTGCCAGCAGTCCGACAGGGTTTGAGAGCCAGCCCCAGCATTTT	TRBV27	TRBJ1-5	TRBD1	.
CASSGQGKVGGYTF	TGTGCCAGCAGTGGACAGGGGAAGGTTGGAGGCTACACCTTC	TRBV6-6	TRBJ1-2	TRBD1	.
CATSRDRVGPGEKLFF	TGTGCCACCAGCAGGGACAGGGTAGGCCCAGGGGAAAAACTGTTTTTT	TRBV15	TRBJ1-4	TRBD1	.
CASSQEVSRNGYTF	TGTGCCAGCAGCCAAGAAGTCTCCAGGAATGGCTACACCTTC	TRBV3-1/TRBV3-2	TRBJ1-2	.	few
CASRPGQGYGTEAFF	TGTGCCAGTAGACCGGGACAGGGGTATGGAACTGAAGCTTTCTTT	TRBV19	TRBJ1-1	TRBD1	.
CASSLTATGGTDTQYF	TGCGCCAGCAGCCTCACCGCGACAGGGGGGACAGATACGCAGTATTTT	TRBV5-1	TRBJ2-3	TRBD1	.
CASSLGDVRSTF	TGTGCCAGCAGTTTAGGAGACGTTAGGAGCACCTTC	TRBV12-3/TRBV12-4	TRBJ1-2	.	.